This note documents a single T cell receptor beta chain sequence. The antigen this receptor binds is unknown. Base-call qualities are not available, and no considerably larger clone is one nucleotide away. Unmatched junction bases come to 7, with V trimmed by 6 bases and J by 4 bases. Looking up the germline V gene yields CDR1 KGHSH and CDR2 LQKENI. The CDR3 runs 14 residues from the cysteine to the phenylalanine. Of all the DNA, just the CDR3 is kept, 42 bases in frame from base 1. The library was built by means of the immunoSEQ multiplex PCR assay. For TCR sequencing, RNA was extracted from every sample and reverse transcribed into cDNA to serve as template. SuperScript III was used for first-strand cDNA synthesis, primed with a 2:1 mix of oligo-dT and random hexamers. A synthetic immune receptor repertoire was used to assess amplification bias, and residual bias was removed computationally. The authors' pipeline ran thus. Raw reads were preprocessed for error removal, and CDR3 was defined according to IMGT conventions as running from the conserved cysteine to phenylalanine. Clonality was computed by normalizing Shannon entropy by log2 of the number of productive unique TCRs and subtracting the result from 1. Whether each scalp clone was CD4 or CD8 was inferred by checking scalp TCRbeta sequences against the CD4 and CD8 repertoires from sorted blood. What TCRdb holds here is the immuneACCESS table cut down to in-frame rearrangements. Part of the clones is not present; checked against another copy, under half of the missing clones reflect an unresolved V gene, and the others are unexplained. From that table come the V and J calls and clone size; the DNA was used to work out D and trimming. Present in this sample are a few hundred thousand clones, about 50% of which were seen just once. The biggest ten clones account for roughly 1.6% of the sample.

This sample is part of a study of CD8+ T cells in alopecia areata (dated 2018 in TCRdb). Background on the whole study: The treated patients took part in an open-label pilot trial in which moderate-to-severe alopecia areata was treated with oral tofacitinib at 5 to 10 mg twice daily. Tofacitinib was administered for 6 to 18 months, and 6 months of follow-up off drug were then conducted to assess delayed response and recurrence. For the treated patients, the SALT score, which quantifies what percentage of scalp surface area is affected, served as the measure of disease severity. High-throughput TCRbeta sequencing was used to examine T cell clonal expansion in alopecia areata in both the C3H/HeJ mouse model and human patients. In humans, TCRbeta sequencing was performed on scalp tissue and on sorted CD4+ and CD8+ peripheral blood T cells from healthy controls and from patients with patchy or totalis/universalis alopecia areata. Patients on tofacitinib were biopsied at baseline and after 4 and 24 weeks of treatment, and several of the patients also had a later scalp biopsy. Scalp clonality was compared among normal scalp (n=4), patchy alopecia areata scalp (n=8), and alopecia totalis/universalis scalp (n=8). RNA was extracted with the PAXgene miRNA kit for fixed scalp, the miRNeasy kit for PBMCs, and the RNeasy kit for mouse skin. TCRbeta CDR3 regions were amplified by immunoSEQ multiplex PCR with 35 Vbeta forward and 13 Jbeta reverse primers.

Overall results and qualifications from the work: Higher clonality and more expanded CD8+ clones were observed in lesional scalp than in normal scalp, particularly in alopecia totalis/universalis, a finding suggestive of antigenic drive. Many expanded lesional clones were found to persist in scalp and blood during tofacitinib treatment, and relapse after treatment cessation may be partly explained by this persistence. Because the treated cohort was small and had only one nonresponder, larger studies are needed to examine links between baseline CD8+ expansion and response. Tofacitinib significantly lowered scalp clonality and the number of expanded CD8+ clones among the top 100 scalp clones. Unlike mouse skin, which is dominated by gammadelta T cells, normal human skin has resident alphabeta T cells that are also sequenced, and this complicates analysis of the scalp TCR repertoire. TCR sequences shared between patients were less clear than in mice, possibly partly because of HLA diversity in the patient population.

This sample's time point label indicates: around 4 weeks on oral tofacitinib. What the treatment or condition label conveys for this sample: oral pan-JAK inhibitor, 5-10 mg twice daily. Lesional scalp punch biopsies and peripheral blood were obtained from alopecia areata patients. PBMCs were separated by density centrifugation and stained for CD3, CD4 and CD8, after which CD4+ and CD8+ T cells were sorted on a FACSAria. The sequencing used CD4+ T cells sorted from blood, collected at week 4, from a patient treated with tofacitinib. The V and J genes are TRBV18 and TRBJ1-1; 8 junctional bases match TRBD1. The receptor comes from a human donor with alopecia areata. The CDR3 region has the sequence CASSSLTGVTEAFF. The nucleotides are TGTGCCAGCTCGTCGTTGACAGGGGTCACTGAAGCTTTCTTT. The CDR3 plus the reference TRBV18 and TRBJ1-1 genes for the other parts give the full variable domain: NAGVMQNPRHLVRRRGQEARLRCSPMKGHSHVYWYRQLPEEGLKFMVYLQKENIIDESGMPKERFSAEFPKEGPSILRIQQVVRGDSAAYFCASSSLTGVTEAFFGQGTRLTVV.